This T cell receptor beta chain is from a study of patients and donors after allogeneic stem cell transplantation. The CDR3 contains 15 residues. Germline V lookup: CDR1 SGHRS, CDR2 YFSETQ. The germline V and J ends were trimmed by 4 bases and 1 base, with 14 bases remaining between them. TCRdb processed the RT-PCR reads anew with MiXCR; each CDR3 protein has one entry. The table shows about 210,000 distinct CDR3 sequences, with 35% to 45% occurring only once. The receptor was isolated from a human donor who was either an allogeneic HSCT recipient or a stem cell or donor lymphocyte infusion donor (not recorded which). It is not recorded whose cells these are; they may come from a transplant donor. V usage is TRBV5-1 and J usage is TRBJ1-1; a possible D gene is TRBD1 (6 bases). The sequenced sample was blood, either unsorted or a sorted T cell fraction (not recorded which). CDR3 DNA sequence: TGCGCCAGCAGCCCGAGGGGGGCAGCGAACACTGAAGCTTTCTTT. Its translation is CASSPRGAANTEAFF. The full variable domain, completed using reference TRBV5-1 and TRBJ1-1, is KAGVTQTPRYLIKTRGQQVTLSCSPISGHRSVSWYQQTPGQGLQFLFEYFSETQRNKGNFPGRFSGRQFSNSRSEMNVSTLELGDSALYLCASSPRGAANTEAFFGQGTRLTVV.